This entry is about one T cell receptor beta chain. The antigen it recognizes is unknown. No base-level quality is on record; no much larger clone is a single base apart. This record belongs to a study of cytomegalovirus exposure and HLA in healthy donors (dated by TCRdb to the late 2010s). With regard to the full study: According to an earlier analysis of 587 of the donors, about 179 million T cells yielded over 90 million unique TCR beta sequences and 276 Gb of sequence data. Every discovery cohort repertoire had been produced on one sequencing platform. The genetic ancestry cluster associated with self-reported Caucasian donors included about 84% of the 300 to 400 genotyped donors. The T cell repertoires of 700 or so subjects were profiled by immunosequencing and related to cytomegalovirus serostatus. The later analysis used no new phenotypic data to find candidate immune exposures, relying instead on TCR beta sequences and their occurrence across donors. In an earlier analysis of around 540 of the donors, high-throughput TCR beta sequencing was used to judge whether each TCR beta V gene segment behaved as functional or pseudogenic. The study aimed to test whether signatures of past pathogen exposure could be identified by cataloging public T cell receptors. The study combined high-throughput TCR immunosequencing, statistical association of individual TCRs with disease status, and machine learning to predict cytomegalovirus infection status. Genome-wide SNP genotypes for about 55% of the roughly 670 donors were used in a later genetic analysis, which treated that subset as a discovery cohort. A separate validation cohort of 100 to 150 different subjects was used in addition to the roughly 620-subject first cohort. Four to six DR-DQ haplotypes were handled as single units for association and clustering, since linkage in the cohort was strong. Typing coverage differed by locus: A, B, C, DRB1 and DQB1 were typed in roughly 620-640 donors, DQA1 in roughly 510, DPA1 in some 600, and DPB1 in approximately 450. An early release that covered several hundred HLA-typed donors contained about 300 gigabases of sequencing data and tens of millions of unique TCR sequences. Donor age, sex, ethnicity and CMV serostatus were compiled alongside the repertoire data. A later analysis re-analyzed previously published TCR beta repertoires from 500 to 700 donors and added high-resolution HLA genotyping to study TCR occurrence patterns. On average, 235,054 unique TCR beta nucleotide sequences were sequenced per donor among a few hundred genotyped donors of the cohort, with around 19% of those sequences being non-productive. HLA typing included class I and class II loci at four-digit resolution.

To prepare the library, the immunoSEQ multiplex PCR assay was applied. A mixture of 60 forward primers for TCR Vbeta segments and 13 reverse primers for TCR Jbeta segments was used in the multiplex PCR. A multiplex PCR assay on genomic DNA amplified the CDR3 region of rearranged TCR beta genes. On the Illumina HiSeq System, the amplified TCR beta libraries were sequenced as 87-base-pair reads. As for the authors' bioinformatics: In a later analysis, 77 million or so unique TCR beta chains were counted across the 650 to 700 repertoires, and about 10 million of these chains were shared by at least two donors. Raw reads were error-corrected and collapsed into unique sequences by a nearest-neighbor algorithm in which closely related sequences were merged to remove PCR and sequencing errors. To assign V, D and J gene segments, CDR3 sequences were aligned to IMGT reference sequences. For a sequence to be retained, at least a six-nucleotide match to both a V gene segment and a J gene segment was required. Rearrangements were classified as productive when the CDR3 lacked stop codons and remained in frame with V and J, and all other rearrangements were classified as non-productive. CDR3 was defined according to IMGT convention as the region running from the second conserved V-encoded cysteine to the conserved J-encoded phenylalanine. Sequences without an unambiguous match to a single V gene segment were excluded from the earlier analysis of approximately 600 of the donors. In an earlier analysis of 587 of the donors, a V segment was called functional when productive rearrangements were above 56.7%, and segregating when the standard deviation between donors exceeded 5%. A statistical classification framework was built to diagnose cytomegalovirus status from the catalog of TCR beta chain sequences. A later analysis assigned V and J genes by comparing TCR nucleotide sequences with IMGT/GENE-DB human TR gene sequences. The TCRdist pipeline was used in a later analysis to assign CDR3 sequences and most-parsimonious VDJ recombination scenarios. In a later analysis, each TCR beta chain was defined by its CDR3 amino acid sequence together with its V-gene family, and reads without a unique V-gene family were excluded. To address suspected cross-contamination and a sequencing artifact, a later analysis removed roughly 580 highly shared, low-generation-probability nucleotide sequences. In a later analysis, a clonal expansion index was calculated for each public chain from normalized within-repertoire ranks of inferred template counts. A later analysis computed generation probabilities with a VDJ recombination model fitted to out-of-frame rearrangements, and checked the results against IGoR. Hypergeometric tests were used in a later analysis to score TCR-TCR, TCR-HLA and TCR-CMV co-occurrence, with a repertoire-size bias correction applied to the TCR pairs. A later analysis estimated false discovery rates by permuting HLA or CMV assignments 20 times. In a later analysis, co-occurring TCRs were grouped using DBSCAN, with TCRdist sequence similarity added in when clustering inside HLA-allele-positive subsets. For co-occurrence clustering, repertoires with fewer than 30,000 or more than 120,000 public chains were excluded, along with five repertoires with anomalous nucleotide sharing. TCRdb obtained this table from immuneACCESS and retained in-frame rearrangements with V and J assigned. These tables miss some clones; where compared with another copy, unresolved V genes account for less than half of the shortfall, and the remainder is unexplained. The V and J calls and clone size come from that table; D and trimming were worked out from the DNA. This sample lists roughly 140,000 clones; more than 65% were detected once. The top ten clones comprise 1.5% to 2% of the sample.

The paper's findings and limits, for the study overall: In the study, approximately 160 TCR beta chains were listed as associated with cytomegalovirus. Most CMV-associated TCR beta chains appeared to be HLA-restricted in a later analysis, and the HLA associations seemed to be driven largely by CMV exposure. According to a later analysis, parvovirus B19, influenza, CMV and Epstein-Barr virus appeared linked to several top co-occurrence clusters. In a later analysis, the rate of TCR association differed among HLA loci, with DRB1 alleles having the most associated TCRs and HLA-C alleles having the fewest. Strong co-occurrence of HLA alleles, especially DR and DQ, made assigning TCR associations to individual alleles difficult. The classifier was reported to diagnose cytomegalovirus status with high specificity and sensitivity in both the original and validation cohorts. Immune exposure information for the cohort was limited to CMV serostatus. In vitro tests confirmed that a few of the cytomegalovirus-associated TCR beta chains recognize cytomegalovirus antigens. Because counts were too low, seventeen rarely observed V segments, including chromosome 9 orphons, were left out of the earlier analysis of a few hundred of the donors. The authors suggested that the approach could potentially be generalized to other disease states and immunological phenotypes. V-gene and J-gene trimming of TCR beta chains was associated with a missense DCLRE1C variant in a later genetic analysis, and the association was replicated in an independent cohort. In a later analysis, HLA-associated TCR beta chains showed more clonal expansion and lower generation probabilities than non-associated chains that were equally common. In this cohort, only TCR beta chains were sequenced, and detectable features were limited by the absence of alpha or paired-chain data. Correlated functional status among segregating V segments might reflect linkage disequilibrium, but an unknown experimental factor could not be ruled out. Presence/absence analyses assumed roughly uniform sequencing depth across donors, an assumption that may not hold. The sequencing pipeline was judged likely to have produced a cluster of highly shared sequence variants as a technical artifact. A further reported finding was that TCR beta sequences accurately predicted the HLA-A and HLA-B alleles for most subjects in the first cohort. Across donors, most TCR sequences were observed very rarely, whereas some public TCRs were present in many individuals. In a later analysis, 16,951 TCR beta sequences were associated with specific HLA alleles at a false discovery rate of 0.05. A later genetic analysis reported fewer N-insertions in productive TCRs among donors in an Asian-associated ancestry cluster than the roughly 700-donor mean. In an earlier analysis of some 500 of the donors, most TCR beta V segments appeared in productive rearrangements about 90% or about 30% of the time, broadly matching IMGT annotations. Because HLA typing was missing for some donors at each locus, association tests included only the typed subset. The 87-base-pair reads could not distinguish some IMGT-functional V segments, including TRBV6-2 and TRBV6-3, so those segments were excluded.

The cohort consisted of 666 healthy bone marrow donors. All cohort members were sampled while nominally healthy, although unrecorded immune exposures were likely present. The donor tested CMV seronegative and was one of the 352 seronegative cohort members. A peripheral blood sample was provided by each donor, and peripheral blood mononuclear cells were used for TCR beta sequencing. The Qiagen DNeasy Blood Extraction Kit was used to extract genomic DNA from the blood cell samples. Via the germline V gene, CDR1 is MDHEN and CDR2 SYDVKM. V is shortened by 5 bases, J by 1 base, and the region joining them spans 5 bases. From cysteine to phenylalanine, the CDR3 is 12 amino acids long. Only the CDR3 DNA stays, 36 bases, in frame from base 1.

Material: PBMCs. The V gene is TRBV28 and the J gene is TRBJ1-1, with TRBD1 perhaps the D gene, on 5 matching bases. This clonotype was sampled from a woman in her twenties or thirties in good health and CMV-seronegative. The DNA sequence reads TGTGCCAGCAGTCAGGGGAACACTGAAGCTTTCTTT. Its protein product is CASSQGNTEAFF.